Described below is a single TCR beta chain sequence and its context. Naive CD8 cells, CD45RO-negative and positively selected for CCR7, excluded terminally differentiated effector memory CD45RA+ cells. This entry comes from a study of shared clonotypes between healthy human individuals. The V end lost 1 base, the J end lost 3 bases, and 9 bases lay between the germline ends. Looked up from germline, CDR1 is SEHNR and CDR2 is FQNEAQ (reference sequence). The CDR3 runs to 14 residues. It was at deep level that the assay was run. Per the original data handling: Filtering differed, since immunoSEQ gave only junction sequences and no quality scores. Sequenced by immunoSEQ multiplex PCR; TCRdb stores in-frame clones only, minus some. That table furnishes V, J and clone size, whereas the DNA furnished D and trimming. The sample contains roughly 2,000,000 clones, about 95% of which appear only once.

The chain combines TRBV7-9 with TRBJ1-1; no clear D gene. The sequence was collected from a young man in good health. The sequenced material came from naive CD8+ T cells sorted from blood. CDR3 region: CASSLVAGYTEAFF. The CDR3 DNA follows: TGTGCCAGCAGCTTAGTGGCTGGATACACTGAAGCTTTCTTT.